This T cell receptor beta chain came from a study of response to subunit inactivated influenza vaccine. Study findings and constraints: Authors suggested few new T cells are recruited by each seasonal influenza vaccination.

From the RT-PCR reads, TCRdb called clonotypes with MiXCR, one entry per CDR3 protein. The sample contains 280,000 or so distinct CDR3 sequences, roughly a fifth of which appear only once. This CDR3 spans 15 amino acids. Germline CDR1 reads SGHRS; CDR2 reads YFSETQ. Between the trimmed V and J ends, which lost 0 bases and 3 bases, there was a span of 12 bases. This clonotype occurred a few times. Its antigen is not identified. The TCR originated in a man aged 50 to 69 who received an inactivated influenza vaccine. The chain recombines TRBV5-1 with TRBJ1-1; D possibly corresponds to TRBD1 (6 bases). The sequenced sample was PBMCs from blood, obtained 21 months after vaccination. CDR3 bases: TGCGCCAGCAGCTTGGCCGGGCAGGGGTACACTGAAGCTTTCTTT. It is translated as CASSLAGQGYTEAFF. Supplemented by reference TRBV5-1 and TRBJ1-1, the full variable domain reads KAGVTQTPRYLIKTRGQQVTLSCSPISGHRSVSWYQQTPGQGLQFLFEYFSETQRNKGNFPGRFSGRQFSNSRSEMNVSTLELGDSALYLCASSLAGQGYTEAFFGQGTRLTVV.